The 21 T cell receptor beta chains given below trace back to one sample, sequenced in a study of T cell responses to AZD1222 COVID-19 vaccine. Assay used: immunoSEQ multiplex PCR; TCRdb lists only in-frame clones, some missing. Altogether about 190,000 clones are present, around 87% being singletons, with the ten largest covering approximately 2.5%. Sample: peripheral blood, taken on day 0 of MenACWY control vaccination. Receptors originate from an adult in good health.

The chain joins TRBV7-9 to TRBJ2-7, with D tentatively TRBD1 or TRBD2 (5 bases each). The CDR3 extends over 16 amino acids. Looked up from germline, CDR1 is SEHNR and CDR2 is FQNEAQ (reference sequence). The germline V and J ends were trimmed by 5 bases and 0 bases, with 17 bases remaining between them. CDR3 region: CASSPRGRQASYEQYF. CDR3 coding DNA: TGTGCCAGCAGCCCACGGGGCCGCCAAGCCTCCTACGAGCAGTACTTC.

The V and J genes are TRBV3-1 (or the pseudogene TRBV3-2) and TRBJ1-5; D uncertain. This CDR3 region has 12 residues. Trimming pared 0 bases from V and 7 bases from J, leaving 4 bases between. Germline CDR1 and CDR2: LGHDT and YNNKEL (reference sequence). CDR3 coding DNA: TGTGCCAGCAGCCAAGATTCCCAGCCCCAGCATTTT. The encoded protein is CASSQDSQPQHF.

The chain links TRBV23-1 to TRBJ2-7; D gene ambiguous. TRBV23-1 has ORF status, its function being uncertain. The CDR3 covers 14 residues. With 4 bases removed from V and 5 bases from J, the gap between germline ends came to 15 bases. The CDR3 DNA is TGCGCCAGCAGTCGACCCAACGAAGGAAACGAGCAGTACTTC. This codes for CASSRPNEGNEQYF.

The V and J genes are TRBV28 and TRBJ1-3; 9 nucleotides agree with TRBD1. The J segment lost 0 bases and the V segment lost 6 bases, leaving 3 bases of the junction unmatched. The CDR3 is 15 amino acids. Per the germline V gene, CDR1 is MDHEN and CDR2 is SYDVKM. CDR3 DNA: TGTGCCAGCAGGCGACAGGGGGGCTCTGGAAACACCATATATTTT. As protein: CASRRQGGSGNTIYF.

The chain combines TRBV29-1 with TRBJ2-7; the D is unclear. The CDR3 covers 11 residues. V dropped 2 bases and J dropped 6 bases, with 8 bases sitting between them. From germline, CDR1 is SQVTM and CDR2 ANQGSEA. Here the CDR3 reads CSVESGSEQYF. CDR3 nucleotide sequence: TGCAGCGTTGAATCCGGGTCCGAGCAGTACTTC.

V usage is TRBV4-1 and J usage is TRBJ1-6, with unresolved D. CDR3 size: 16 residues. Germline V gene sequence: CDR1 MGHRA, CDR2 YSYEKL. V lost 0 bases to trimming and J lost 10 bases, with 16 bases between them. CDR3 nucleotides: TGCGCCAGCAGCCAAGATCCTGGGCGAAGGAGCTCACCCCTCCACTTT. It is translated as CASSQDPGRRSSPLHF.

The chain links TRBV28 to TRBJ1-2, with a tentative D call TRBD1 (6 bases). The germline gives CDR1 MDHEN, CDR2 SYDVKM. The germline V and J ends were trimmed by 6 bases and 5 bases, with 19 bases remaining between them. CDR3 size: 15 residues. CDR3: CASSPGGAGSYGYTF. CDR3 DNA sequence: TGTGCCAGCAGCCCGGGGGGGGCCGGAAGTTATGGCTACACCTTC.

CDR3 sequence: CASSLDQGTEAFF. CDR3 sequence (DNA): TGTGCCAGCAGTTTAGATCAGGGCACTGAAGCTTTCTTT. This chain uses TRBV12-3 or TRBV12-4 with TRBJ1-1; D perhaps matches TRBD1 (5 bases). CDR3 size: 13 residues. Trimming removed 1 base at V and 4 bases at J, with 7 bases between.

The chain uses TRBV28 and TRBJ2-7, with D hard to call. The CDR3 runs 12 residues. Per the germline V gene, CDR1 is MDHEN and CDR2 is SYDVKM. Deletions cut 6 bases from V and 4 bases from J, with 10 bases between. The CDR3 DNA is TGTGCCAGCAGCCCTCCAAAATACGAGCAGTACTTC. It is translated as CASSPPKYEQYF.

A few counts support this clone. This chain connects TRBV28 to TRBJ2-7; 11 positions match TRBD2. The CDR3 is made up of 15 amino acids. V trimming: 5 bases; J trimming: 5 bases; junction bases outside the gene matches: 8. Germline V gene lookup returns CDR1 MDHEN and CDR2 SYDVKM. This CDR3 is CASSTLLAGADEQYF. CDR3 DNA: TGTGCCAGCAGTACCCTACTAGCGGGGGCCGACGAGCAGTACTTC.

This chain links TRBV30 with TRBJ2-2; tentative D call: TRBD1 (5 bases). There are 16 residues in the CDR3. Between the trimmed V and J ends, which lost 2 bases and 1 base, there was a span of 14 bases. Germline loops: CDR1 GTSNPN, CDR2 SVGIG (reference sequence). The CDR3 DNA is TGTGCCTGGAGTTGGCTTGGGGCGCGGAACACCGGGGAGCTGTTTTTT. It yields the protein CAWSWLGARNTGELFF. Looking up the rest from reference TRBV30 and TRBJ2-2 gives the full variable domain: SQTIHQWPATLVQPVGSPLSLECTVEGTSNPNLYWYRQAAGRGLQLLFYSVGIGQISSEVPQNLSASRPQDRQFILSSKKLLLSDSGFYLCAWSWLGARNTGELFFGEGSRLTVL.

The chain carries TRBV15 and TRBJ1-5; tentatively, D is TRBD1 (6 bases). The CDR3 has 13 residues. V lost 0 bases to trimming and J lost 6 bases, with 6 bases between them. The germline gives CDR1 LNHNV, CDR2 YYDKDF (reference sequence). CDR3: CATSRDRGQPQHF. Written as DNA, the CDR3 is TGTGCCACCAGCAGAGACAGGGGTCAGCCCCAGCATTTT.

The CDR3 sequence is CASRGSLREGEQYF. The DNA for the CDR3 is TGTGCCAGCCGTGGGAGTTTGCGGGAGGGCGAGCAGTACTTC. This rearrangement joins TRBV6-6 to TRBJ2-7, with 9 positions matching TRBD2. The germline CDR1 and CDR2 sequences are MNHNY and SVGAGI (reference sequence). V was clipped by 8 bases and J by 6 bases; unmatched bases: 11. The CDR3 covers 14 residues.

The chain uses TRBV14 and TRBJ2-2; the D is unclear. Germline CDR1 and CDR2: SGHDN and FVKESK. Trimming removed 3 bases at V and 3 bases at J, with 11 bases between. There are 15 residues in the CDR3. This CDR3 reads CASSHRKGDTGELFF. DNA of the CDR3: TGTGCCAGCAGCCATAGGAAAGGAGACACCGGGGAGCTGTTTTTT.

V and J are TRBV6-1 and TRBJ2-1, with D perhaps matching TRBD1 or TRBD2 (7 bases each). CDR1 MNHNS and CDR2 SASEGT come from the germline V gene. The CDR3 loop spans 16 amino acids. Trimming pared 1 base from V and 2 bases from J, leaving 12 bases between. The CDR3 nucleotides read TGTGCCAGCAGTGAAGGGGGAGGGGGCGCCTACAATGAGCAGTTCTTC. It translates to CASSEGGGGAYNEQFF.

The chain has TRBV7-8 and TRBJ1-3; D not resolved. The CDR3 sequence is 17 residues long. V lost 5 bases to trimming and J lost 2 bases, with 19 bases between them. Germline-derived CDR1 and CDR2 are SGHVS and FQNEAQ. This chain's CDR3 is CASSPRRELLAGNTIYF. The CDR3 coding sequence is TGTGCCAGCAGCCCCAGGCGGGAGTTGTTGGCTGGAAACACCATATATTTT.

The V call is TRBV7-9, the J call TRBJ1-1; 12 nucleotides agree with TRBD1. V lost 2 bases to trimming and J lost 3 bases; unmatched junction nucleotides: 7. Germline values: CDR1 SEHNR, CDR2 FQNEAQ (reference sequence). This CDR3 spans 17 amino acids. CDR3 DNA: TGTGCCAGCAGCTTAAGGGACAGGGGGCGGCGGGACACTGAAGCTTTCTTT. Amino acids: CASSLRDRGRRDTEAFF.

This clone was counted once. The CDR3 spells CASSHRGALSYEQYF. Written as DNA, the CDR3 is TGTGCCAGCAGCCACCGGGGGGCCCTCTCCTACGAGCAGTACTTC. The V call is TRBV27, the J call TRBJ2-7, with a possible D match to TRBD2 (7 bases). Germline CDR1 MNHEY, CDR2 SMNVEV (reference sequence). The length of the CDR3 is 15 residues. The V end lost 6 bases, the J end lost 0 bases, and 15 bases lay between the germline ends.

The V gene is TRBV7-9, the J gene TRBJ2-5; the match to TRBD1 covers 8 bases. The V and J ends lost 2 bases and 5 bases, in that order; junction bases with no gene match: 4. Germline V gene data show CDR1 as SEHNR and CDR2 as FQNEAQ (reference sequence). This CDR3 has 14 amino acids. This chain's CDR3 is CASSLTGGLETQYF. The CDR3 nucleotides are TGTGCCAGCAGCTTAACAGGGGGGTTGGAGACCCAGTACTTC.

The chain links TRBV19 to TRBJ2-3; 10 nucleotides line up with TRBD2. Looked up from germline, CDR1 is LNHDA and CDR2 is SQIVND (reference sequence). V dropped 3 bases and J dropped 0; count of bases not matched to a gene: 3. This CDR3 has 16 residues. The CDR3 sequence is CASSILLAGSTDTQYF. DNA for the CDR3: TGTGCCAGTAGTATTTTACTAGCGGGGAGCACAGATACGCAGTATTTT. The full variable domain, rest sourced from reference TRBV19 and TRBJ2-3, is DGGITQSPKYLFRKEGQNVTLSCEQNLNHDAMYWYRQDPGQGLRLIYYSQIVNDFQKGDIAEGYSVSREKKESFPLTVTSAQKNPTAFYLCASSILLAGSTDTQYFGPGTRLTVL.

The rearrangement uses TRBV27 and TRBJ1-5; no clear D. Trimming cost V 6 bases and J 0 bases, with 9 bases left between them. The germline gives CDR1 MNHEY, CDR2 SMNVEV (reference sequence). The CDR3 spans 14 residues. CDR3 sequence reads: CASRNGYSNQPQHF. DNA for the CDR3: TGTGCCAGCAGAAATGGGTATAGCAATCAGCCCCAGCATTTT.